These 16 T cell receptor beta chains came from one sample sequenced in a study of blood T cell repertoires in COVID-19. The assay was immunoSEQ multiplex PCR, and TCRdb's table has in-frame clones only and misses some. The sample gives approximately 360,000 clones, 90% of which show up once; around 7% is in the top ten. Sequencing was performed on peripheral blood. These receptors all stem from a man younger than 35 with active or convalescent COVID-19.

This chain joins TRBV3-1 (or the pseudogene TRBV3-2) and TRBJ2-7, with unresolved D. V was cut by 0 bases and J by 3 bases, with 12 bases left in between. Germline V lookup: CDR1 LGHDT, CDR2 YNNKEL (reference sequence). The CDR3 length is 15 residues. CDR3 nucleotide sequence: TGTGCCAGCAGCCAAGAAGTAGCATCGATCTACGAGCAGTACTTC. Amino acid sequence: CASSQEVASIYEQYF.

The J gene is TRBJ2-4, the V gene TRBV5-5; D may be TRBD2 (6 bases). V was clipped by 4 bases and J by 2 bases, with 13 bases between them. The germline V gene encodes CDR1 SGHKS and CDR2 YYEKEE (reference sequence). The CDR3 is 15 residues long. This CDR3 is CASSRGGFSKNIQYF. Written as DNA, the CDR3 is TGTGCCAGCAGCAGGGGAGGTTTTTCCAAAAACATTCAGTACTTC.

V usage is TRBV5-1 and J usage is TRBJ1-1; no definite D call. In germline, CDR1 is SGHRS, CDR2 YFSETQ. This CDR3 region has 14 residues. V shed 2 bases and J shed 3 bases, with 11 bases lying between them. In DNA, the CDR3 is TGCGCCAGCAGCTTCACTGGGCCGGACACTGAAGCTTTCTTT. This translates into CASSFTGPDTEAFF.

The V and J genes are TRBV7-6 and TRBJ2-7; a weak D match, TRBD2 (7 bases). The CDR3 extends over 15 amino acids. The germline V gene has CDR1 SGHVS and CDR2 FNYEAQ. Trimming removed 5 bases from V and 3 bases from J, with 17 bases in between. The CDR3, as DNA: TGTGCCAGCAGCCTGGGGGGGGCCTCCTACTACGAGCAGTACTTC. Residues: CASSLGGASYYEQYF. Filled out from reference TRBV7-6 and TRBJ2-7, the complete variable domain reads GAGVSQSPRYKVTKRGQDVALRCDPISGHVSLYWYRQALGQGPEFLTYFNYEAQQDKSGLPNDRFSAERPEGSISTLTIQRTEQRDSAMYRCASSLGGASYYEQYFGPGTRLTVT.

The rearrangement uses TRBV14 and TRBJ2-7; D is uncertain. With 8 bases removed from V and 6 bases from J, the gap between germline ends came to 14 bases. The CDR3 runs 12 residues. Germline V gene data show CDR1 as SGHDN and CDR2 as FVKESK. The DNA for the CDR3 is TGTGCCAGCGCAACTGGTGGAGCCGAGCAGTACTTC. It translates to CASATGGAEQYF. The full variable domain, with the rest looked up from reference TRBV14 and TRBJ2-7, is EAGVTQFPSHSVIEKGQTVTLRCDPISGHDNLYWYRRVMGKEIKFLLHFVKESKQDESGMPNNRFLAERTGGTYSTLKVQPAELEDSGVYFCASATGGAEQYFGPGTRLTVT.

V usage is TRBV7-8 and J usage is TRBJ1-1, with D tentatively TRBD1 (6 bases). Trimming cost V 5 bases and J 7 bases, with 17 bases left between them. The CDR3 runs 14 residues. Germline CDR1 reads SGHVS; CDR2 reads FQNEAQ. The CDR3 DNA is TGTGCCAGCAGCCCCCAGGGGTGGGACATTGAAGCTTTCTTT. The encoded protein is CASSPQGWDIEAFF. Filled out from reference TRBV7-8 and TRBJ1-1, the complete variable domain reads GAGVSQSPRYKVAKRGQDVALRCDPISGHVSLFWYQQALGQGPEFLTYFQNEAQLDKSGLPSDRFFAERPEGSVSTLKIQRTQQEDSAVYLCASSPQGWDIEAFFGQGTRLTVV.

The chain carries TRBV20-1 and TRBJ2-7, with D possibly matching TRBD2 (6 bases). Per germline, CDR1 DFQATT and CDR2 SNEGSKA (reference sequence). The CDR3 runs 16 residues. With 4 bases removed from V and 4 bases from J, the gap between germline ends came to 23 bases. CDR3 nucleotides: TGCAGTGCTACTGAAAGGGACTTTATAAAAGCTTACGAGCAGTACTTC. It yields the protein CSATERDFIKAYEQYF.

The CDR3 spells CASSSIYRELPETQYF. The CDR3 coding sequence is TGTGCCAGCAGCTCGATTTACAGGGAACTTCCAGAGACCCAGTACTTC. The V call is TRBV7-9, the J call TRBJ2-5, with a tentative D call TRBD1 (6 bases). V dropped 4 bases and J dropped 4 bases, with 19 bases sitting between them. This CDR3 has 16 residues. The germline gives CDR1 SEHNR, CDR2 FQNEAQ (reference sequence).

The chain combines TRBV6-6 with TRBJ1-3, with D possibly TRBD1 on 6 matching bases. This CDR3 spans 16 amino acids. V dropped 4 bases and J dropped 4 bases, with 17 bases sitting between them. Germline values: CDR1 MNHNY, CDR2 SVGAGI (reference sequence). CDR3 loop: CASSFVTGKMGNTIYF. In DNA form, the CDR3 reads TGTGCCAGCAGTTTCGTAACAGGGAAAATGGGAAACACCATATATTTT.

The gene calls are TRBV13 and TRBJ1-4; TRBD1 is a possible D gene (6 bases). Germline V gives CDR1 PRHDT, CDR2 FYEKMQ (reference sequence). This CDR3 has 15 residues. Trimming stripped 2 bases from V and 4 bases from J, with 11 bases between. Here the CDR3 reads CASSLRGSVNEKLFF. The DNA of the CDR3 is TGTGCCAGCAGCTTAAGGGGGAGCGTTAATGAAAAACTGTTTTTT.

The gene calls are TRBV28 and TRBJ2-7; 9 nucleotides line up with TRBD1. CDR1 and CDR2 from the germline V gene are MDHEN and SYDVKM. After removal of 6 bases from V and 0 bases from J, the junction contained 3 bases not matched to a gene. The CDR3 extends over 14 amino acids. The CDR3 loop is CASRGTGSSYEQYF. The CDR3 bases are TGTGCCAGCAGAGGGACAGGGAGCTCCTACGAGCAGTACTTC. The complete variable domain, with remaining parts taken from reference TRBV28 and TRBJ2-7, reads DVKVTQSSRYLVKRTGEKVFLECVQDMDHENMFWYRQDPGLGLRLIYFSYDVKMKEKGDIPEGYSVSREKKERFSLILESASTNQTSMYLCASRGTGSSYEQYFGPGTRLTVT.

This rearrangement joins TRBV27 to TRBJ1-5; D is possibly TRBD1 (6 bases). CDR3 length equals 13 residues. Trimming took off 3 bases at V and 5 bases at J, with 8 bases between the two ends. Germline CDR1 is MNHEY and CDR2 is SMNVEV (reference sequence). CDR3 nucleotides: TGTGCCAGCAGTTTGGGGGCCTATCAGCCCCAGCATTTT. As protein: CASSLGAYQPQHF.

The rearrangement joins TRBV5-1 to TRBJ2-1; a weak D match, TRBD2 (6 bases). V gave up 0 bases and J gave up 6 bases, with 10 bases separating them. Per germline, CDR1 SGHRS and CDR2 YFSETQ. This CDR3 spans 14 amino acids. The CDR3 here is CASSLGAGGNEQFF. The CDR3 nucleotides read TGCGCCAGCAGCTTGGGAGCCGGGGGCAATGAGCAGTTCTTC.

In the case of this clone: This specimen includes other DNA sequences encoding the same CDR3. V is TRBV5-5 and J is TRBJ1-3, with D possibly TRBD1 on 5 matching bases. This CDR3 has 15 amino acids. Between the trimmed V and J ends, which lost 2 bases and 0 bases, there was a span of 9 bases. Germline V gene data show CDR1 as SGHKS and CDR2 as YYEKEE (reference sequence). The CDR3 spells CASSFGADSGNTIYF. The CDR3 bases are TGTGCCAGCAGCTTTGGGGCAGACTCTGGAAACACCATATATTTT. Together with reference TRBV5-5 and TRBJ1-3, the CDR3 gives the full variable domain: DAGVTQSPTHLIKTRGQQVTLRCSPISGHKSVSWYQQVLGQGPQFIFQYYEKEERGRGNFPDRFSARQFPNYSSELNVNALLLGDSALYLCASSFGADSGNTIYFGEGSWLTVV.

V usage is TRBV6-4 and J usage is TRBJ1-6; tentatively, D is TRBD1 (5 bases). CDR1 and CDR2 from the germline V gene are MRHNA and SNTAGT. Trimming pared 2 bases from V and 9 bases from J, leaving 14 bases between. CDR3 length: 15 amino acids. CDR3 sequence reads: CASSDRVGLGSPLHF. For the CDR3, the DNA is TGTGCCAGCAGTGACCGGGTGGGGCTTGGTTCACCCCTCCACTTT.

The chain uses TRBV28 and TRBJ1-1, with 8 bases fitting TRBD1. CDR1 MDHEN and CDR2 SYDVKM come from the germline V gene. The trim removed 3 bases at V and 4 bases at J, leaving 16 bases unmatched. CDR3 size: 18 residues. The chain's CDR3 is CASSFSGQGRGGGTEAFF. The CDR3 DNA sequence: TGTGCCAGCAGTTTCTCCGGACAGGGAAGGGGAGGCGGCACTGAAGCTTTCTTT.